This paragraph covers one T cell receptor (beta chain) sequence. The entry originates in a study of T cell responses to AZD1222 COVID-19 vaccine. At the level of the study: Second doses that came at about 4 or about 12 weeks were put together.

Data came from immunoSEQ multiplex PCR; TCRdb stores just in-frame clones and leaves some out. The table includes 120,000 or so clones, roughly nine tenths detected once. This receptor was taken from an adult in good health. Here the sequenced sample was peripheral blood, taken on day 0 of AZD1222 vaccination.

The CDR3 nucleotides read TGCGCCAGCAGTCAATCTAGGCCGCGGAATCAGCCCCAGCATTTT. It is translated as CASSQSRPRNQPQHF. This rearrangement joins TRBV23-1 to TRBJ1-5, with no clear D. TRBV23-1 is reported as an ORF; its role is uncertain. Between the trimmed V and J ends, which lost 0 bases and 4 bases, there was a span of 10 bases. This CDR3 spans 15 amino acids.